Listed below are T cell receptor beta chains from one sample, sequenced in a study of Ad26.COV2.S vaccination and SARS-CoV-2 variants. Only in-frame clones appear in the TCRdb table, and some are missing; sequencing was by immunoSEQ multiplex PCR. The repertoire has fewer than 800,000 clones, roughly 90% of them found once; the top ten carry approximately 1.5%. This sample comprised peripheral blood, obtained in a trial of Ad26.COV2.S vaccine versus placebo. The receptors originated from a person between 18 and 65 years old who received the Ad26.COV2.S COVID-19 vaccine or a placebo. The CDR3 runs from the conserved cysteine through the conserved F or W. A D gene is named only where the DNA matches it firmly. Clone size is shown for a subset of rows, as once, few, many or a class of expanded clone.

size: -
J: TRBJ2-4
length: 11
V: TRBV12-3/TRBV12-4
D: -
DNA: TGTGCCAGCAGCGCCATTGGGGATCTGGACTTC
CDR3: CASSAIGDLDF

size: -
J: TRBJ2-7
length: 17
V: TRBV7-2
D: TRBD1
DNA: TGTGCCAGCAGCTTAAGGCCGCCGGGACAGGGACCCTACGAGCAGTACTTC
CDR3: CASSLRPPGQGPYEQYF

size: -
J: TRBJ2-3
length: 13
V: TRBV12-3/TRBV12-4
D: -
DNA: TGTGCCAGCAGCCAACAGGGTCCAGATACGCAGTATTTT
CDR3: CASSQQGPDTQYF

size: few
J: TRBJ1-2
length: 16
V: TRBV6-6
D: TRBD1
DNA: TGTGCCAGCAGTTACTCGAGACAGGGAACCCCCTATGGCTACACCTTC
CDR3: CASSYSRQGTPYGYTF

size: few
J: TRBJ1-1
length: 14
V: TRBV18
D: -
DNA: TGTGCCAGCTCACCTACAATGGGGGCCTATGAAGCTTTCTTT
CDR3: CASSPTMGAYEAFF

size: -
J: TRBJ1-4
length: 16
V: TRBV5-4
D: TRBD1
DNA: TGTGCCAGCAGCTTGAAGGGGGCCGGGACTAATGAAAAACTGTTTTTT
CDR3: CASSLKGAGTNEKLFF

size: -
J: TRBJ1-2
length: 15
V: TRBV5-4
D: -
DNA: TGTGCCAGCAGCTGGGACGCAGGCACTAACTATGGCTACACCTTC
CDR3: CASSWDAGTNYGYTF

size: -
J: TRBJ2-5
length: 15
V: TRBV19
D: TRBD1
DNA: TGTGCCAGTAGAAATACAGGGGGCGGCAGGGAGACCCAGTACTTC
CDR3: CASRNTGGGRETQYF

size: -
J: TRBJ2-2
length: 16
V: TRBV18
D: TRBD2
DNA: TGTGCCAGCTCACTTACTAGCGGGAGCCCCACCGGGGAGCTGTTTTTT
CDR3: CASSLTSGSPTGELFF

size: -
J: TRBJ1-1
length: 16
V: TRBV5-1
D: -
DNA: TGCGCCAGCAGCAGAGACCGCCTCGCCTGGGACACTGAAGCTTTCTTT
CDR3: CASSRDRLAWDTEAFF

size: -
J: TRBJ1-1
length: 13
V: TRBV18
D: -
DNA: TGTGCCAGCTCAACGGACATGAACACTGAAGCTTTCTTT
CDR3: CASSTDMNTEAFF

size: -
J: TRBJ1-3
length: 15
V: TRBV27
D: -
DNA: TGTGCCAGCAGGGGGGGGGCCACCGGAGAGGACACCATATATTTT
CDR3: CASRGGATGEDTIYF

size: -
J: TRBJ2-6
length: 21
V: TRBV6-6
D: TRBD1
DNA: TGTGCCAGCAGTCCACAACCACATGGGGGACAGGGGGGCTCTGGGGCCAACGTCCTGACTTTC
CDR3: CASSPQPHGGQGGSGANVLTF

size: -
J: TRBJ2-5
length: 13
V: TRBV9
D: -
DNA: TGTGCCAGCAGCGTAGCCGGGAGTAAGACCCAGTACTTC
CDR3: CASSVAGSKTQYF

size: -
J: TRBJ1-6
length: 14
V: TRBV27
D: -
DNA: TGTGCCAGCAGTTTACCCTCCTATAATTCACCCCTCCACTTT
CDR3: CASSLPSYNSPLHF

size: -
J: TRBJ2-5
length: 14
V: TRBV2
D: TRBD2
DNA: TGTGCCAGCAGTACCCAGCGGGGGGATGGGACCCAGTACTTC
CDR3: CASSTQRGDGTQYF

size: -
J: TRBJ1-1
length: 19
V: TRBV9
D: -
DNA: TGTGCCAGCAGCTCTACGCCTCTACCGCGCAAGGGGATGAGGACTGAAGCTTTCTTT
CDR3: CASSSTPLPRKGMRTEAFF

size: once
J: TRBJ2-1
length: 12
V: TRBV30
D: -
DNA: TGTGCCTGGAGGCCTCTGGGCAATGAGCAGTTCTTC
CDR3: CAWRPLGNEQFF

size: -
J: TRBJ1-6
length: 16
V: TRBV19
D: -
DNA: TGTGCCAGTAGTCACTCCGGGACTCGGGTGAATTCACCCCTCCACTTT
CDR3: CASSHSGTRVNSPLHF

size: -
J: TRBJ2-5
length: 14
V: TRBV27
D: -
DNA: TGTGCCAGCGGACGAACAGGGGAGGCAGAGACCCAGTACTTC
CDR3: CASGRTGEAETQYF

size: -
J: TRBJ2-4
length: 13
V: TRBV6-5
D: TRBD2
DNA: TGTGCCAGCACCACGGGTGGGGGGGACATTCAGTACTTC
CDR3: CASTTGGGDIQYF

size: -
J: TRBJ2-7
length: 15
V: TRBV6-5
D: -
DNA: TGTGCCAGCAGTTACCTTAGGGAGTACTCCTACGAGCAGTACTTC
CDR3: CASSYLREYSYEQYF

size: -
J: TRBJ2-7
length: 15
V: TRBV3-1/TRBV3-2
D: TRBD1
DNA: TGTGCCAGCAGCCCACAGGGGGCACTCTTCTACGAGCAGTACTTC
CDR3: CASSPQGALFYEQYF

size: -
J: TRBJ2-7
length: 14
V: TRBV11-2
D: -
DNA: TGTGCCAGCAGCTTCCTTACTGCTCCCTACGAGCAGTACTTC
CDR3: CASSFLTAPYEQYF

size: -
J: TRBJ2-7
length: 13
V: TRBV10-1
D: -
DNA: TGCGCCAGCTCGACTAGCAAAAGGGGGGAGCAGTACTTC
CDR3: CASSTSKRGEQYF

size: -
J: TRBJ1-5
length: 15
V: TRBV6-5
D: -
DNA: TGTGCCAGCAGTTACTCTGACAGCCCCAATCAGCCCCAGCATTTT
CDR3: CASSYSDSPNQPQHF

size: -
J: TRBJ2-5
length: 16
V: TRBV5-1
D: -
DNA: TGCGCCAGCAGCTACACCTCCAGGACGCCCCAAGAGACCCAGTACTTC
CDR3: CASSYTSRTPQETQYF

size: -
J: TRBJ1-2
length: 15
V: TRBV15
D: -
DNA: TGTGCCACCAGCAGAGTTCCGGATCGGGGAGAAGGCTACACCTTC
CDR3: CATSRVPDRGEGYTF

size: -
J: TRBJ2-7
length: 11
V: TRBV6-2/TRBV6-3
D: -
DNA: TGTGCCAGCAGTCTAACGGGGGAGCAGTACTTC
CDR3: CASSLTGEQYF

size: once
J: TRBJ1-5
length: 16
V: TRBV23-1
D: -
DNA: TGCGCCAGCAGTCAGCCGCGGTACAGGGAAAATCAGCCCCAGCATTTT
CDR3: CASSQPRYRENQPQHF

size: -
J: TRBJ1-2
length: 13
V: TRBV5-1
D: TRBD1
DNA: TGCGCCAGCAGCTCAACTGACAGGGGTGGCTACACCTTC
CDR3: CASSSTDRGGYTF

size: -
J: TRBJ2-2
length: 14
V: TRBV7-2
D: TRBD2
DNA: TGTGCCAGCACCTTAGTGGCGGGGGCCGGGGAGCTGTTTTTT
CDR3: CASTLVAGAGELFF

size: few
J: TRBJ1-2
length: 14
V: TRBV29-1
D: -
DNA: TGCAGCGTTGAAGTCGGGAGGGCGGCTTATGGCTACACCTTC
CDR3: CSVEVGRAAYGYTF

size: -
J: TRBJ2-5
length: 12
V: TRBV10-1
D: -
DNA: TGCGCCAGCAGTGCGAGTGGGGAGACCCAGTACTTC
CDR3: CASSASGETQYF

size: -
J: TRBJ1-5
length: 14
V: TRBV15
D: -
DNA: TGTGCCACCAGCAGAGAACGGGGTATTGGGTCCCAGCATTTT
CDR3: CATSRERGIGSQHF

size: -
J: TRBJ2-1
length: 15
V: TRBV10-1
D: -
DNA: TGCGCCAGCACCGTAGAGCGTAGCTCCTACAATGAGCAGTTCTTC
CDR3: CASTVERSSYNEQFF

size: -
J: TRBJ2-1
length: 12
V: TRBV7-8
D: TRBD2
DNA: TGTGCCAGCAGCCCTCTAGCGGGAGGGAAGTTCTTC
CDR3: CASSPLAGGKFF

size: -
J: TRBJ2-7
length: 15
V: TRBV24-1
D: TRBD1
DNA: TGTGCCACCAGTGCTGGCGGGGACAGGGAGTACGAGCAGTACTTC
CDR3: CATSAGGDREYEQYF

size: once
J: TRBJ2-5
length: 13
V: TRBV10-3
D: TRBD2
DNA: TGTGCCATCAGCGGGGGGTACCAAGAGACCCAGTACTTC
CDR3: CAISGGYQETQYF

size: -
J: TRBJ1-3
length: 14
V: TRBV7-2
D: -
DNA: TGTGCCAGCAGCCCAGGGTCCTCTGGAAACACCATATATTTT
CDR3: CASSPGSSGNTIYF

size: -
J: TRBJ1-2
length: 14
V: TRBV4-2
D: TRBD1
DNA: TGTGCCAGCAGCCAAAGGACAGGGGGAGATGGCTACACCTTC
CDR3: CASSQRTGGDGYTF

size: -
J: TRBJ2-5
length: 14
V: TRBV4-1
D: -
DNA: TGCGCCAGGTTTCGACAGGGAGGACGAGGGACCCAGTACTTC
CDR3: CARFRQGGRGTQYF

size: once
J: TRBJ1-1
length: 9
V: TRBV14
D: -
DNA: TGTGCCACCATAACCCGGGCTTTCTTT
CDR3: CATITRAFF

size: -
J: TRBJ1-1
length: 12
V: TRBV19
D: -
DNA: TGTGCCAGTAGTATAGCCGGCACTGAAGCTTTCTTT
CDR3: CASSIAGTEAFF

size: -
J: TRBJ2-1
length: 13
V: TRBV7-9
D: TRBD2
DNA: TGTGCCGGCGTCACTAGCGGGAGAGGTGAGCAGTTCTTC
CDR3: CAGVTSGRGEQFF

size: -
J: TRBJ2-7
length: 15
V: TRBV18
D: -
DNA: TGTGCCAGCTCACCACAGGGGATATTCCCCTACGAGCAGTACTTC
CDR3: CASSPQGIFPYEQYF

size: -
J: TRBJ1-2
length: 15
V: TRBV7-2
D: -
DNA: TGTGCCAGCAGCTTAGATGTGTCAGGGAGCTATGGCTACACCTTC
CDR3: CASSLDVSGSYGYTF

size: -
J: TRBJ2-2
length: 16
V: TRBV19
D: TRBD1
DNA: TGTGCCAGTAGTATAAGGCAGGGGGTGGGCACCGGGGAGCTGTTTTTT
CDR3: CASSIRQGVGTGELFF

size: -
J: TRBJ1-1
length: 13
V: TRBV11-1
D: -
DNA: TGTGCCAGCAGCCGGATGTTGGACACTGAAGCTTTCTTT
CDR3: CASSRMLDTEAFF

size: -
J: TRBJ1-1
length: 18
V: TRBV4-1
D: -
DNA: TGCGCCAGCAGCCAACTGCCCTCCAGGACAAAGAGGTCGGCTGAAGCTTTCTTT
CDR3: CASSQLPSRTKRSAEAFF

size: -
J: TRBJ1-1
length: 13
V: TRBV19
D: -
DNA: TGTGCCAGTAGTAGAGACGGGAACACTGAAGCTTTCTTT
CDR3: CASSRDGNTEAFF

size: -
J: TRBJ1-1
length: 13
V: TRBV12-3/TRBV12-4
D: -
DNA: TGTGCCAGCAGGATTCTCTCGAACACTGAAGCTTTCTTT
CDR3: CASRILSNTEAFF

size: once
J: TRBJ1-2
length: 14
V: TRBV5-6
D: TRBD1
DNA: TGTGCCAGCAGTTGGCCCCCAGGGGGCGAAGGCTACACCTTC
CDR3: CASSWPPGGEGYTF

size: -
J: TRBJ2-6
length: 15
V: TRBV13
D: -
DNA: TGTGCCAGCAGCTCGATACGCTCTGGGGCCAACGTCCTGACTTTC
CDR3: CASSSIRSGANVLTF

size: -
J: TRBJ1-1
length: 14
V: TRBV9
D: -
DNA: TGTGCCAGCAGCGTAGCGAACAGTAACACTGAAGCTTTCTTT
CDR3: CASSVANSNTEAFF

size: -
J: TRBJ2-4
length: 15
V: TRBV11-2
D: TRBD2
DNA: TGTGCCAGCAGCCCCCCGGGGGCGGGAGGGTACATTCAGTACTTC
CDR3: CASSPPGAGGYIQYF

size: -
J: TRBJ2-5
length: 12
V: TRBV13
D: -
DNA: TGTGCCAGCAGCTTAGGCCTGGAGACCCAGTACTTC
CDR3: CASSLGLETQYF

size: -
J: TRBJ1-2
length: 15
V: TRBV9
D: TRBD1
DNA: TGTGCCAGCAGCGTAGGGGGACAGGATAACTATGGCTACACCTTC
CDR3: CASSVGGQDNYGYTF

size: -
J: TRBJ2-7
length: 13
V: TRBV7-8
D: -
DNA: TGTGCCAGCAGCCCTTGGGTGAACTACGAGCAGTACTTC
CDR3: CASSPWVNYEQYF

size: -
J: TRBJ2-3
length: 13
V: TRBV29-1
D: -
DNA: TGCAGCGTCAAACCTACTTTGGGGGATACGCAGTATTTT
CDR3: CSVKPTLGDTQYF